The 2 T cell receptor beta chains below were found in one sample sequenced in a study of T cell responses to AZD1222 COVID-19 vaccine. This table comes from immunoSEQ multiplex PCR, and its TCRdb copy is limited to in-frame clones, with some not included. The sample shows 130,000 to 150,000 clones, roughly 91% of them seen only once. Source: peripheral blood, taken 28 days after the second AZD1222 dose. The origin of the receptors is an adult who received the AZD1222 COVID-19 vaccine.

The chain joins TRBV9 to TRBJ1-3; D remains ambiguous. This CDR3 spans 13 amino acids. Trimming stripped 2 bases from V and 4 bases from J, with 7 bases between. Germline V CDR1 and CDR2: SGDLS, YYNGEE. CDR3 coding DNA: TGTGCCAGCAGCGTTCGGCAAGGAAACACCATATATTTT. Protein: CASSVRQGNTIYF.

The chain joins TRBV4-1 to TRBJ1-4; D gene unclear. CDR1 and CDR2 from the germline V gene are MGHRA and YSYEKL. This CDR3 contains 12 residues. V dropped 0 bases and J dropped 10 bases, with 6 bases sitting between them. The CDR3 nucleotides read TGCGCCAGCAGCCAAGATCGGGGAAAACTGTTTTTT. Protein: CASSQDRGKLFF.